This T cell receptor (beta chain) appears in the sequencing data of a study of T cell changes during pregnancy in multiple sclerosis. The ends were cut back, 5 bases at V and 9 bases at J, with 26 bases in the middle. The germline gives CDR1 MNHEY, CDR2 SMNVEV (reference sequence). CDR3 size: 18 residues. This table comes from immunoSEQ multiplex PCR, and its TCRdb copy is limited to in-frame clones, with some not included. The repertoire has 68,000 or so clones, about 90% of them found once; the top ten carry 0.86%. The sequencing here drew on peripheral blood, taken in the second trimester of pregnancy. The rearrangement links TRBV27 to TRBJ1-6, with no clear D. The clonotype originates from a female donor with multiple sclerosis, enrolled in a pregnancy study. The CDR3 protein is CASSPRRDQPSLGSPLHF. The CDR3 nucleotides read TGTGCCAGCAGTCCCCGACGGGATCAACCATCCTTAGGTTCACCCCTCCACTTT.